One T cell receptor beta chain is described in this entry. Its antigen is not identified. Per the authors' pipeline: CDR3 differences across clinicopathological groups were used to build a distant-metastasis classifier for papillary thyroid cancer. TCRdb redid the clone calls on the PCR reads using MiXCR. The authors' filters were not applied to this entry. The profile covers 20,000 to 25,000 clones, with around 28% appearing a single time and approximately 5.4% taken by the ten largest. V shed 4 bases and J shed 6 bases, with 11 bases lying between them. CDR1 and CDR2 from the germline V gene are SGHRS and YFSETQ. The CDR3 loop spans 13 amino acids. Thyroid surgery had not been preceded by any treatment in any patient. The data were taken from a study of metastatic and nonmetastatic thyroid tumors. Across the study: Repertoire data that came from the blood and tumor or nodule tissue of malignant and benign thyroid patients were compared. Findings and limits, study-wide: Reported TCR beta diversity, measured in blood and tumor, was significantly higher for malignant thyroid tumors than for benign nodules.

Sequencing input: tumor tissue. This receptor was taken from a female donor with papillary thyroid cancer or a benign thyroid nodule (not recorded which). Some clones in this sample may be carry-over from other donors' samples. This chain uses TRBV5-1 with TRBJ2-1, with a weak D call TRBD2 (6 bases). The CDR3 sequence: CASSGGKINEQFF. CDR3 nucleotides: TGCGCCAGCAGCGGGGGGAAGATCAATGAGCAGTTCTTC. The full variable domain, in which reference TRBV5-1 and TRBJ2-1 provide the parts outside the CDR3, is KAGVTQTPRYLIKTRGQQVTLSCSPISGHRSVSWYQQTPGQGLQFLFEYFSETQRNKGNFPGRFSGRQFSNSRSEMNVSTLELGDSALYLCASSGGKINEQFFGPGTRLTVL.